Sequencing of this T cell receptor beta chain was carried out in a study of beta chain features in type 1 diabetes. Expressed TCRB transcripts were sequenced, since all the RNA that had been isolated was reverse transcribed. The table came from immunoSEQ multiplex PCR; TCRdb's copy has only in-frame clones and leaves some out. This sample has some 250,000 clones, with 27% found just once. The V end lost 8 bases, the J end lost 6 bases, and 19 bases lay between the germline ends. CDR1 is SGHTA, CDR2 FQGNSA, per germline. The CDR3 consists of 14 residues. The receptor's source is a man under 40 in good health. The sample consisted of central memory CD4+ T cells from blood. This chain joins TRBV7-2 and TRBJ1-2; tentative D call: TRBD1 (6 bases). The CDR3 loop is CASSAGVGRHGYTF. The CDR3 DNA is TGTGCCAGCTCCGCAGGGGTAGGGCGTCATGGCTACACCTTC. The whole variable domain, filled in from reference TRBV7-2 and TRBJ1-2, reads GAGVSQSPSNKVTEKGKDVELRCDPISGHTALYWYRQSLGQGLEFLIYFQGNSAPDKSGLPSDRFSAERTGGSVSTLTIQRTQQEDSAVYLCASSAGVGRHGYTFGSGTRLTVV.